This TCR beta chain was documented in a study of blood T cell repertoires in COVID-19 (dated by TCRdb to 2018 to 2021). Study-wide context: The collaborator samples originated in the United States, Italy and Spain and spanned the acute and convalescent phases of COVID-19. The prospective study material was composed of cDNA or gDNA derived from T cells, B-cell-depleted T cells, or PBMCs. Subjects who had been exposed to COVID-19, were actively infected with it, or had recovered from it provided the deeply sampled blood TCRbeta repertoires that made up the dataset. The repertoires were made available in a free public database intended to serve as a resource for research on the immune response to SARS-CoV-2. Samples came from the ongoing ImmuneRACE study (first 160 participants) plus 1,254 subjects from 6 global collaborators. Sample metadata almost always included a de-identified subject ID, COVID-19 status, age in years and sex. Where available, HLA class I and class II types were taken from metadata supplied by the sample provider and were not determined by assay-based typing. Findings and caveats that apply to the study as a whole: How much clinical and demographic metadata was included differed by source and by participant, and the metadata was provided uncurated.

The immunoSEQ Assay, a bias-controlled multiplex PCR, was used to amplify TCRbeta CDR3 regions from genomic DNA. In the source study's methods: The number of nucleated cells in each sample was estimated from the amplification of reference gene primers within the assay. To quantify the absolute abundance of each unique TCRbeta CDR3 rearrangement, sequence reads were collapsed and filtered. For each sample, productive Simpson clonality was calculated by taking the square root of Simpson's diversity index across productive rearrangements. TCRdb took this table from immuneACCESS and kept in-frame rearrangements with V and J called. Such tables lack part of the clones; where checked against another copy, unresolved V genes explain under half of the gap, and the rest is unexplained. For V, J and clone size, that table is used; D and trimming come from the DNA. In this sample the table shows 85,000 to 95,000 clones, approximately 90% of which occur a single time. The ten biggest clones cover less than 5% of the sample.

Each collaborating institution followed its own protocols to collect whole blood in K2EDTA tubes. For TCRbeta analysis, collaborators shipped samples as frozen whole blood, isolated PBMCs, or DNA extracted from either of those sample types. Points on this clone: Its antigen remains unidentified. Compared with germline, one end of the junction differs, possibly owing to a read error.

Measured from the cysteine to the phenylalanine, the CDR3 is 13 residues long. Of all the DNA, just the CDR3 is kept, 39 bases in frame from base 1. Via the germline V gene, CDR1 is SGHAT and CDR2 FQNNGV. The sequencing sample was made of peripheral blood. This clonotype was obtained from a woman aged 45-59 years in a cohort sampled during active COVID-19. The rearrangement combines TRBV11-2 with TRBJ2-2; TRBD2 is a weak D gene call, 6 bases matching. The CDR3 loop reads CASSLANTGELFF. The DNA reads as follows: TGTGCCAGCAGTCTAGCGAATACCGGGGAGCTGTTTTTT.